Listed here are 17 T cell receptor beta chains from one sample, sequenced in a study of T cells after yellow fever vaccination. Using its own MiXCR run on the 5' RACE reads, TCRdb lists one record per CDR3 protein. Among fewer than 400,000 distinct CDR3 sequences, over 8.5% were seen once, and the ten largest hold about 3.3%. Specimen: CD4+ T cells sorted from PBMCs, collected 45 days after the yellow fever booster vaccination. The receptors here all came from a man between 18 and 29 years old who received the YFV17D yellow fever vaccine.

This clonotype has at least ten counts. The rearrangement links TRBV29-1 to TRBJ2-1; D gene uncertain. The V and J ends lost 7 bases and 6 bases respectively, with 16 bases between them. CDR1 is SQVTM, CDR2 ANQGSEA, per germline. CDR3 length: 13 residues. The CDR3 spells CSGLRPTSNEQFF. The CDR3 DNA follows: TGCAGCGGTCTCAGGCCTACGAGCAATGAGCAGTTCTTC.

This clonotype was seen repeatedly, ten times or more. The chain employs TRBV15 and TRBJ1-5; D may be TRBD1 (6 bases). The CDR3 covers 16 residues. Trimming shortened V by 0 bases and J by 4 bases, and 13 bases separated the two germline ends. Per germline, CDR1 LNHNV and CDR2 YYDKDF (reference sequence). As DNA, the CDR3 is TGTGCCACCAGCAGAGAGGGGGGCAGGGGAAATCAGCCCCAGCATTTT. Its translation: CATSREGGRGNQPQHF.

The table lists this clonotype with a few counts. CDR3 in amino acids: CASSPGTDLGYTF. The CDR3 bases are TGTGCCAGCAGTCCCGGGACCGACCTAGGTTACACCTTC. The V gene is TRBV12-3 or TRBV12-4, the J gene TRBJ1-2; D perhaps matches TRBD1 (5 bases). Trimming took 5 bases from V and 11 from J, leaving 18 bases between them. The CDR3 spans 13 residues.

This clonotype was seen more than once but under ten times. The V call is TRBV5-1, the J call TRBJ1-1; TRBD1 aligns across 7 bases. Per the germline V gene, CDR1 is SGHRS and CDR2 is YFSETQ. After removal of 4 bases from V and 7 bases from J, the junction contained 7 bases not matched to a gene. This CDR3 has 13 amino acids. The CDR3 coding sequence is TGCGCCAGCAGCCTGGGACAGCGCGATGAAGCTTTCTTT. Translated, it gives CASSLGQRDEAFF.

There are a few counts of this clonotype. The chain recombines TRBV20-1 with TRBJ1-1; TRBD1 might be the D (6 bases). The V and J ends lost 7 bases and 4 bases respectively, with 13 bases between them. This CDR3 comprises 12 residues. The V gene's germline CDR1 is DFQATT and CDR2 SNEGSKA (reference sequence). The CDR3 here is CSVDRLLTEAFF. The CDR3 region has the DNA TGCAGTGTCGACAGGCTTCTCACTGAAGCTTTCTTT.

This clonotype has just a few counts. This chain joins TRBV11-2 and TRBJ2-7, with D perhaps matching TRBD1 or TRBD2 (5 bases each). The germline V gene has CDR1 SGHAT and CDR2 FQNNGV. V was shortened by 4 bases and J by 2 bases, with 6 bases between the two germline ends. The length of the CDR3 is 12 residues. This chain's CDR3 is CASSSGPYEQYV. CDR3 nucleotides: TGTGCCAGCAGCTCGGGACCCTACGAGCAGTACGTC.

The chain recombines TRBV11-2 with TRBJ1-5; D is uncertain. Trimming shortened V by 9 bases and J by 5 bases, and 11 bases separated the two germline ends. The CDR3 totals 12 residues. From germline, CDR1 is SGHAT and CDR2 FQNNGV. Here the CDR3 DNA reads TGTGCCAGTTCAATTTCTGATCAGCCCCAGCATTTT. Protein: CASSISDQPQHF.

This clonotype was recorded many times. The chain employs TRBV12-3 or TRBV12-4 and TRBJ2-7; D not certain. V was pared by 2 bases and J by 2 bases, with 10 bases between. CDR3 length: 14 residues. The DNA of the CDR3 is TGTGCCAGCAGTTTATCCGGCAGGACCTACGAGCAGTACTTC. This sequence encodes CASSLSGRTYEQYF.

The chain joins TRBV29-1 to TRBJ1-2; 10 bases fit TRBD1. Germline-derived CDR1 and CDR2 are SQVTM and ANQGSEA. With V trimmed by 5 bases and J by 4 bases, 10 bases remained unmatched. The CDR3 sequence is 15 residues long. CDR3 sequence (DNA): TGCAGCGTTAAGGGACAGGGGAATTATAGCTATGGCTACACCTTC. Translating it yields CSVKGQGNYSYGYTF.

The rearrangement uses TRBV10-3 and TRBJ1-2; 8 bases map to TRBD1. J was trimmed by 1 base and V by 4 bases; bases with no gene match: 5. CDR3 length equals 15 residues. The germline CDR1 and CDR2 sequences are ENHRY and SYGVKD. In nucleotides, the CDR3 is TGTGCCATCAGTGTCCGGGACAGGCTTAACTATGGCTACACCTTC. Translating it yields CAISVRDRLNYGYTF.

This clonotype has more than one count but fewer than ten. The gene calls are TRBV6-6 and TRBJ2-3; 11 positions match TRBD2. V lost 5 bases to trimming and J lost 7 bases; unmatched junction nucleotides: 8. The length of the CDR3 is 15 residues. In germline, CDR1 is MNHNY, CDR2 SVGAGI (reference sequence). CDR3 in amino acids: CASSTSGTSGHTQYF. DNA for the CDR3: TGTGCCAGCAGTACCTCCGGGACTAGCGGCCATACGCAGTATTTT.

This clonotype was seen at least ten times. CDR3 nucleotide sequence: TGTGCCAGCACGGAAAGGACGGACTATGGCTACACCTTC. Translation gives CASTERTDYGYTF. The rearrangement links TRBV6-2 or TRBV6-3 to TRBJ1-2; no reliable D call. There are 13 residues in the CDR3. Trimming left V 7 bases short and J 3 bases short, with 12 bases between. Germline V lookup: CDR1 MNHEY, CDR2 SVGEGT.

This clonotype was counted a few times. The V gene is TRBV12-3 or TRBV12-4, the J gene TRBJ1-5; 7 bases are a match to TRBD1. This CDR3 is 15 amino acids long. J was trimmed by 0 bases and V by 6 bases; bases with no gene match: 5. DNA for the CDR3: TGTGCCAGCAGCCCCGGACAGGCTAGCAATCAGCCCCAGCATTTT. Residues: CASSPGQASNQPQHF.

This clonotype was recorded a few times. The chain combines TRBV5-1 with TRBJ1-4, with D perhaps matching TRBD1 (5 bases). This CDR3 is built from 13 residues. V was cut by 7 bases and J by 9 bases, with 16 bases left in between. The germline V gene encodes CDR1 SGHRS and CDR2 YFSETQ. CDR3 sequence: CASAAGNGQKLFF. DNA of the CDR3: TGCGCCAGCGCGGCAGGGAATGGGCAAAAACTGTTTTTT.

This chain connects TRBV5-1 to TRBJ2-5; D is ambiguous. Germline CDR1 SGHRS, CDR2 YFSETQ. The V end lost 1 base, the J end lost 4 bases, and 8 bases lay between the germline ends. The CDR3 runs 13 residues. This chain's CDR3 is CASSLISAETQYF. DNA of the CDR3: TGCGCCAGCAGCTTGATTTCGGCAGAGACCCAGTACTTC.

V is TRBV5-1 and J is TRBJ1-1, with D tentatively TRBD1 (5 bases). Germline V gives CDR1 SGHRS, CDR2 YFSETQ. The V gene lost 3 bases and the J gene lost 5 bases, with 14 bases spanning the gap. This CDR3 is built from 14 residues. As DNA, the CDR3 is TGCGCCAGCAGCTCCGGGACTGTTGTTACTGAAGCTTTCTTT. This translates into CASSSGTVVTEAFF. The full variable domain, in which reference TRBV5-1 and TRBJ1-1 provide the parts outside the CDR3, is KAGVTQTPRYLIKTRGQQVTLSCSPISGHRSVSWYQQTPGQGLQFLFEYFSETQRNKGNFPGRFSGRQFSNSRSEMNVSTLELGDSALYLCASSSGTVVTEAFFGQGTRLTVV.

This clonotype was seen more than once but under ten times. This rearrangement joins TRBV6-5 to TRBJ1-2, with D maybe TRBD1 (5 bases). V was pared by 6 bases and J by 3 bases, with 17 bases between. Germline V gene data show CDR1 as MNHEY and CDR2 as SVGAGI. This CDR3 comprises 15 residues. CDR3 nucleotides: TGTGCCAGCAGATCACAGGCGCGCTGGGACTATGGCTACACCTTC. Residues: CASRSQARWDYGYTF.